This is a list of T cell receptor beta chains from one sample in a study of blood T cell repertoires in COVID-19. Repertoires were generated with immunoSEQ multiplex PCR, while TCRdb's copy carries only in-frame clones and drops some. The top ten clones hold less than 2.5% of a sample with about 360,000 clones, approximately 87% of them seen once. Sequencing used PBMCs or T cells enriched from blood (not recorded which). The source of these receptors is a man between 35 and 55 years old in a cohort exposed to, infected with or recovered from COVID-19 (not recorded which). CDR3s include the opening cysteine and the closing phenylalanine or tryptophan. The order of the fields is D gene, J gene, clone size, V gene, CDR3 protein, CDR3 DNA. D genes are given only for firm matches. Only part of the rows carry a size: once, few, many, or a class if the clone is expanded.

>.|TRBJ2-3|.|TRBV19
CASTRGGLTDTQYF
TGTGCCAGTACCCGAGGGGGTCTGACAGATACGCAGTATTTT
>TRBD1|TRBJ1-3|once|TRBV7-9
CASSLSTGGENTIYF
TGTGCCAGCAGCTTGTCGACAGGGGGGGAAAACACCATATATTTT
>.|TRBJ1-6|.|TRBV30
CAWNLRGRAYNSPLHF
TGTGCCTGGAATCTCAGGGGCCGGGCCTATAATTCACCCCTCCACTTT
>.|TRBJ2-7|.|TRBV10-1
CASSGGGSYEQYF
TGCGCCAGCAGTGGTGGTGGGAGCTACGAGCAGTACTTC
>.|TRBJ1-3|.|TRBV7-9
CASSGNVGDTIYF
TGTGCCAGCAGCGGCAACGTAGGGGACACCATATATTTT
>.|TRBJ1-1|.|TRBV28
CASSFGGAGALDAFF
TGTGCCAGCAGTTTTGGTGGGGCGGGGGCCCTGGATGCTTTCTTT
>.|TRBJ2-5|.|TRBV7-8
CASSLGSGVGTQTQYF
TGTGCCAGCAGCTTAGGGTCAGGTGTGGGGACTCAAACCCAGTACTTC
>TRBD2|TRBJ2-2|.|TRBV18
CASSQAEAGGVDTGELFF
TGTGCCAGCTCACAGGCGGAAGCGGGAGGAGTGGACACCGGGGAGCTGTTTTTT
>TRBD2|TRBJ2-2|.|TRBV7-9
CASRSREGNTGELFF
TGTGCCAGCAGATCGCGGGAGGGGAACACCGGGGAGCTGTTTTTT
>TRBD2|TRBJ2-3|once|TRBV18
CASSPPSGIADTQYF
TGTGCCAGCTCACCGCCCAGCGGGATTGCAGATACGCAGTATTTT
>.|TRBJ2-3|.|TRBV27
CATSRQGTDTQYF
TGTGCCACGTCGAGACAGGGCACAGATACGCAGTATTTT
>.|TRBJ1-5|once|TRBV3-1/TRBV3-2
CASSRGPYSNQPQHF
TGTGCCAGCAGCCGAGGCCCGTATAGCAATCAGCCCCAGCATTTT
>TRBD2|TRBJ2-1|.|TRBV9
CASSVGASGYNEQFF
TGTGCCAGCAGCGTAGGGGCTAGCGGCTACAATGAGCAGTTCTTC
>.|TRBJ2-7|.|TRBV12-5
CASATFDSRYEQYF
TGTGCTAGTGCTACATTTGACAGCCGCTACGAGCAGTACTTC
>TRBD1|TRBJ1-6|.|TRBV7-9
CASSTGVNNSPLHF
TGTGCCAGCAGCACAGGGGTGAACAATTCACCCCTCCACTTT
>TRBD1|TRBJ1-1|.|TRBV7-2
CASRRDREAFF
TGTGCCAGCAGACGGGACAGAGAAGCTTTCTTT
>.|TRBJ2-1|.|TRBV6-5
CASTNPGLANNEQFF
TGTGCCAGCACTAACCCGGGACTGGCGAACAATGAGCAGTTCTTC
>TRBD2|TRBJ2-3|.|TRBV29-1
CSVEVASGSLDTQYF
TGCAGCGTTGAAGTCGCTAGCGGGAGTTTAGATACGCAGTATTTT
>TRBD2|TRBJ2-1|.|TRBV5-6
CASSRVAGVKYNEQFF
TGTGCCAGCAGCCGGGTGGCGGGAGTAAAATACAATGAGCAGTTCTTC
>.|TRBJ1-5|.|TRBV4-1
CASSQGQPSNQPQHF
TGCGCCAGCAGCCAAGGACAACCGAGCAATCAGCCCCAGCATTTT